Below, 24 T cell receptor beta chains from the same sample are listed, as sequenced in a study of blood T cell repertoires in COVID-19. The assay was immunoSEQ multiplex PCR, and TCRdb's table has in-frame clones only and misses some. The data contain 160,000 or so clones, 88% of them singletons. Sequencing used peripheral blood. The receptors shown here come from a woman in her 70s with acute or convalescent COVID-19.

The chain combines TRBV10-3 with TRBJ1-1; TRBD1 agrees at 9 bases. The trim removed 2 bases at V and 5 bases at J, leaving 9 bases unmatched. CDR1 ENHRY and CDR2 SYGVKD come from the germline V gene. The CDR3 runs 16 residues. CDR3 coding DNA: TGTGCCATCAGTGAGGCACAACAGGGGGCGCGAACTGAAGCTTTCTTT. Its translation: CAISEAQQGARTEAFF.

This clone appeared a few times. V gene TRBV28 combines with J gene TRBJ1-2; possibly TRBD1 for D (6 bases). Germline CDR1 MDHEN, CDR2 SYDVKM. The CDR3 sequence is 12 residues long. Trimming removed 5 bases from V and 7 bases from J, with 11 bases in between. The CDR3 sequence: CASSNTGLGYTF. The CDR3 DNA reads TGTGCCAGCAGTAATACAGGGCTTGGCTACACCTTC.

V gene TRBV19 combines with J gene TRBJ2-7, with 9 bases identical to TRBD1. This CDR3 region has 16 residues. Germline V gives CDR1 LNHDA, CDR2 SQIVND (reference sequence). The ends lost 7 bases at V and 3 bases at J; junction bases unmatched: 13. The CDR3 DNA sequence: TGTGCCAGTACTCTAAAGGGGGACAGGGCAGACTACGAGCAGTACGTC. It encodes CASTLKGDRADYEQYV.

The V and J genes are TRBV2 and TRBJ1-1, with TRBD1 as a possible D gene (5 bases). V was cut by 7 bases and J by 4 bases, with 19 bases left in between. The germline CDR1 and CDR2 sequences are SNHLY and FYNNEI. This CDR3 is built from 15 residues. CDR3 protein: CASTSSEGYGTEAFF. In DNA, the CDR3 is TGTGCCAGCACCTCGTCGGAGGGGTATGGCACTGAAGCTTTCTTT.

This chain joins TRBV24-1 and TRBJ2-2, with 8 bases matching TRBD2. This CDR3 region has 14 residues. CDR1 and CDR2 from the germline V gene are KGHDR and SFDVKD. The trim removed 6 bases at V and 7 bases at J, leaving 6 bases unmatched. CDR3 in DNA: TGTGCCACCAGTCGTGCGGGGGGCGGCGGGGAGCTGTTTTTT. Its translation is CATSRAGGGGELFF.

CDR3 DNA sequence: TGCGCCAGCAGCTTGGCCACAGGGTTGAATGAGCAGTTCTTC. The encoded protein is CASSLATGLNEQFF. This sequence joins TRBV5-1 and TRBJ2-1; a possible D gene is TRBD1 (6 bases). The germline gives CDR1 SGHRS, CDR2 YFSETQ. V was cut by 0 bases and J by 7 bases, with 11 bases left in between. The CDR3 loop spans 14 amino acids.

This clone was seen a few times. A read error may account for a junction end that differs from germline. The chain is built from TRBV7-7 and TRBJ2-6, with D tentatively TRBD2 (5 bases). This CDR3 has 18 amino acids. Germline V lookup: CDR1 SSHAT, CDR2 FNYEAQ (reference sequence). CDR3 region: CASSPSSGRPSGANVLTF. CDR3 bases: TGTGCTAGCAGCCCAAGCAGCGGACGGCCCTCTGGGGCCAACGTCCTGACTTTC.

CDR3 sequence reads: CASSYLGGQETQYF. CDR3 sequence (DNA): TGTGCCAGCAGTTACCTGGGGGGCCAAGAGACCCAGTACTTC. The chain has TRBV6-5 and TRBJ2-5; D is perhaps TRBD2 (6 bases). The germline V gene encodes CDR1 MNHEY and CDR2 SVGAGI. Trimming took 2 bases from V and 1 from J, leaving 8 bases between them. The CDR3 is made up of 14 amino acids.

The J gene is TRBJ2-4, the V gene TRBV11-2, with D perhaps matching TRBD2 (6 bases). Trimming took 5 bases from V and 0 from J, leaving 14 bases between them. The CDR3 runs 16 residues. The germline V gene has CDR1 SGHAT and CDR2 FQNNGV. In DNA, the CDR3 is TGTGCCAGCAGCGGGGGGTTCCAGCTAGCCAAAAACATTCAGTACTTC. It translates to CASSGGFQLAKNIQYF.

The chain couples TRBV7-8 to TRBJ1-2; 12 bases line up with TRBD1. Germline V lookup: CDR1 SGHVS, CDR2 FQNEAQ. With V trimmed by 1 base and J by 5 bases, 5 bases remained unmatched. This CDR3 has 16 residues. CDR3 nucleotides: TGTGCCAGCAGCTTAGGGGACAGGGGGCTTAAATATGGCTACACCTTC. It specifies CASSLGDRGLKYGYTF.

This clone was counted a few times. The chain is built from TRBV7-9 and TRBJ1-1; D remains ambiguous. The V gene lost 2 bases and the J gene lost 2 bases, with 15 bases spanning the gap. The CDR3 has 16 residues. Looked up from germline, CDR1 is SEHNR and CDR2 is FQNEAQ (reference sequence). CDR3 nucleotides: TGTGCCAGCAGCTTACCAGTATCTAGTTTCAACACTGAAGCTTTCTTT. Translating it yields CASSLPVSSFNTEAFF.

The V gene is TRBV19, the J gene TRBJ1-2, with D hard to call. This CDR3 region has 16 residues. Germline V lookup: CDR1 LNHDA, CDR2 SQIVND (reference sequence). The V end lost 4 bases, the J end lost 0 bases, and 15 bases lay between the germline ends. For the CDR3, the DNA is TGTGCCAGTAGTACGGTACCGGGAGTTACTAACTATGGCTACACCTTC. Translating it yields CASSTVPGVTNYGYTF.

The V gene is TRBV11-1, the J gene TRBJ2-3, with TRBD2 as a possible D gene (5 bases). Germline CDR1 SGHAT, CDR2 FQDESV (reference sequence). The CDR3 contains 15 residues. Trimming left V 4 bases short and J 2 bases short, with 13 bases between. The DNA for the CDR3 is TGTGCCAGCAGCTCCCGGGGAGCCACCACAGATACGCAGTATTTT. This gives the protein CASSSRGATTDTQYF.

This chain connects TRBV15 to TRBJ2-3, with 9 bases matching TRBD2. This CDR3 comprises 15 residues. CDR1 LNHNV and CDR2 YYDKDF come from the germline V gene (reference sequence). The junction had 4 bases not matched to a gene; V was cut back by 3 bases and J by 3 bases. CDR3 protein: CATSSPRGGTDTQYF. For the CDR3, the DNA is TGTGCCACCAGCAGCCCGCGGGGGGGGACAGATACGCAGTATTTT.

The chain joins TRBV6-2 or TRBV6-3 to TRBJ1-2, with D perhaps matching TRBD1 (6 bases). Germline V lookup: CDR1 MNHEY, CDR2 SVGEGT. V was clipped by 5 bases and J by 0 bases, with 16 bases between them. The CDR3 has 16 residues. The CDR3 coding sequence is TGTGCCAGCAGTCCCGGGACAAGGAGTTCTAACTATGGCTACACCTTC. Translation: CASSPGTRSSNYGYTF.

The chain couples TRBV18 to TRBJ2-1; the match to TRBD2 covers 8 bases. Germline V CDR1 and CDR2: KGHSH, LQKENI. The length of the CDR3 is 17 residues. V was pared by 3 bases and J by 1 base, with 8 bases of the junction left unmatched. In DNA, the CDR3 is TGTGCCAGCTCACCGTGGTCGAGCGGGGGTTCCTACAATGAGCAGTTCTTC. Translated: CASSPWSSGGSYNEQFF.

The V call is TRBV19, the J call TRBJ1-4; unclear D gene. V lost 6 bases and J lost 3, with 11 bases in between. CDR1 is LNHDA and CDR2 is SQIVND in the germline V gene (reference sequence). The CDR3 contains 14 residues. CDR3 nucleotides: TGTGCCAGTAGCACCCCCGGGGCTAATGAAAAACTGTTTTTT. This gives the protein CASSTPGANEKLFF.

Concerning this clone itself: This specimen includes other DNA sequences encoding the same CDR3. The rearrangement links TRBV18 to TRBJ2-5; D gene ambiguous. This CDR3 has 13 residues. Germline V gives CDR1 KGHSH, CDR2 LQKENI. V lost 6 bases and J 2 bases, leaving 10 bases between the germline ends. CDR3 DNA sequence: TGTGCCAGCTCCCCGGGTCAGCAAGAGACCCAGTACTTC. Translating gives CASSPGQQETQYF.

The chain has TRBV19 and TRBJ2-1; 7 bases agree with TRBD1. Unmatched junction bases numbered 16, after V lost 7 bases and J lost 7 bases. Germline CDR1 is LNHDA and CDR2 is SQIVND (reference sequence). This CDR3 is built from 16 residues. In nucleotides, the CDR3 is TGTGCCAGTACTCAAGTACAGGGGATCGGCGGGAATGAGCAGTTCTTC. Its translation is CASTQVQGIGGNEQFF.

J is TRBJ2-7 and V is TRBV4-1, with 7 bases lining up with TRBD1. The germline V gene has CDR1 MGHRA and CDR2 YSYEKL. V gave up 2 bases and J gave up 5 bases; unmatched junction bases: 3. CDR3 length: 13 residues. CDR3 loop: CASSQKTGNEQYV. CDR3 nucleotides: TGCGCCAGCAGCCAAAAGACAGGGAACGAGCAGTACGTC.

The chain employs TRBV19 and TRBJ2-2; no clear D gene. V shed 0 bases and J shed 7 bases, with 15 bases lying between them. Per germline, CDR1 LNHDA and CDR2 SQIVND (reference sequence). The CDR3 extends over 16 amino acids. The CDR3 reads CASSIESRLTVGELFF. Written as DNA, the CDR3 is TGTGCCAGTAGTATAGAGTCCAGGCTCACTGTCGGGGAGCTGTTTTTT.

This sequence joins TRBV7-3 and TRBJ2-3, with 8 bases fitting TRBD2. CDR3 length: 17 residues. Losses at the gene ends were 1 base for V and 9 bases for J; bases not matched to a gene: 15. Germline lookup yields CDR1 SGHTA and CDR2 FQGTGA. CDR3 DNA sequence: TGTGCCAGCAGCTTAAGGCCGCGGGGGGCTACCCAGGGGACGCAGTATTTT. Protein sequence: CASSLRPRGATQGTQYF. Using reference TRBV7-3 and TRBJ2-3 for the parts outside the CDR3, the full variable domain is GAGVSQTPSNKVTEKGKYVELRCDPISGHTALYWYRQSLGQGPEFLIYFQGTGAADDSGLPNDRFFAVRPEGSVSTLKIQRTERGDSAVYLCASSLRPRGATQGTQYFGPGTRLTVL.

The J gene is TRBJ1-2, the V gene TRBV19; TRBD1 aligns across 9 bases. The length of the CDR3 is 16 residues. Germline V CDR1 and CDR2: LNHDA, SQIVND (reference sequence). V was clipped by 4 bases and J by 1 base; unmatched bases: 7. CDR3 sequence: CASSRGTGFVNYGYTF. CDR3 nucleotide sequence: TGTGCCAGTAGTAGGGGGACAGGGTTCGTTAACTATGGCTACACCTTC.

The chain joins TRBV18 to TRBJ1-1, with TRBD1 identical over 12 bases. This CDR3 comprises 17 residues. Germline CDR1 reads KGHSH; CDR2 reads LQKENI. The junction had 9 bases not matched to a gene; V was cut back by 3 bases and J by 4 bases. In nucleotides, the CDR3 is TGTGCCAGCTCACCTTTATACGGGACAGGGGGCGGCACTGAAGCTTTCTTT. Translated: CASSPLYGTGGGTEAFF.